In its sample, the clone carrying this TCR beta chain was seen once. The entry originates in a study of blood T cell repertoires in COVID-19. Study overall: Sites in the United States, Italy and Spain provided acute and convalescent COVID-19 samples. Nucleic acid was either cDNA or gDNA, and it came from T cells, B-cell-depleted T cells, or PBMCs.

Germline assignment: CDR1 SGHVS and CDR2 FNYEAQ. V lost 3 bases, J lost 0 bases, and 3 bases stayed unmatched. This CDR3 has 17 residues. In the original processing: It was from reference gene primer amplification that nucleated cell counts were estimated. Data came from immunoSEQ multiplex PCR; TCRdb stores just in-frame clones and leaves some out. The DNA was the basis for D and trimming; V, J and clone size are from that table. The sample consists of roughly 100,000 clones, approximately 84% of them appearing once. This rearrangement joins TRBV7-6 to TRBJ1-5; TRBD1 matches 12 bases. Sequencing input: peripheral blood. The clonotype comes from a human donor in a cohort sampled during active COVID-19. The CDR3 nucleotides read TGTGCCAGCAGCTTGCCGGGACAGGGGGCTAGCAATCAGCCCCAGCATTTT. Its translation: CASSLPGQGASNQPQHF. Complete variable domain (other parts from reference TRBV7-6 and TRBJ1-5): GAGVSQSPRYKVTKRGQDVALRCDPISGHVSLYWYRQALGQGPEFLTYFNYEAQQDKSGLPNDRFSAERPEGSISTLTIQRTEQRDSAMYRCASSLPGQGASNQPQHFGDGTRLSIL.